This TCR beta chain was observed in a study of technical replicates of blood from a handful of donors. The germline gives CDR1 SGHRS, CDR2 YFSETQ. The CDR3 loop spans 12 amino acids. The V end was cut by 0 bases, the J end by 11 bases, with 10 bases between. Sequencing used immunoSEQ multiplex PCR; TCRdb keeps in-frame clones, though not all of them. The sample lists about 70,000 clones, roughly 94% occurring once. Material: T cells isolated from PBMCs. V gene TRBV5-1 combines with J gene TRBJ2-3; a weak D match, TRBD2 (5 bases). The receptor's source is a human donor in good health. CDR3 amino acids: CASSLGEGVQYF. The CDR3 nucleotides are TGCGCCAGCAGCTTGGGTGAGGGAGTGCAGTATTTT.